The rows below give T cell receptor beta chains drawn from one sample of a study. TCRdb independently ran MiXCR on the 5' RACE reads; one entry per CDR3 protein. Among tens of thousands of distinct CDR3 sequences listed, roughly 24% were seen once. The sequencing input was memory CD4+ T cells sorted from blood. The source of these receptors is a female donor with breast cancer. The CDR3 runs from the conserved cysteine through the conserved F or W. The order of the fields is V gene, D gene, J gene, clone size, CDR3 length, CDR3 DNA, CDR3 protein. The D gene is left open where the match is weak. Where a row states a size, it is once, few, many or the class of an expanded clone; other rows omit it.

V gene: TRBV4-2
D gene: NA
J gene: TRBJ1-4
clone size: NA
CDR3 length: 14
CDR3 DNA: TGTGCCAGCAGCCAAGGGGCCGGGGGTGAAAAACTGTTTTTT
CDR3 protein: CASSQGAGGEKLFF

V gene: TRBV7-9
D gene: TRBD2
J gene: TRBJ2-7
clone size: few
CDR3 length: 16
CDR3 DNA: TGTGCCAGCAGCCTGGGGTTCGGGAGGAGCTCCTACGAGCAGTACTTC
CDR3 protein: CASSLGFGRSSYEQYF

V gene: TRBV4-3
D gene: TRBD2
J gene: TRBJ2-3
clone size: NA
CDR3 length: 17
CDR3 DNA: TGCGCCAGCAGCCAAGGGGGGACTAGCGGTGCCACAGATACGCAGTATTTT
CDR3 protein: CASSQGGTSGATDTQYF

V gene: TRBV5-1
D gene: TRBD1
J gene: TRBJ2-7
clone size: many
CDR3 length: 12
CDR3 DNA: TGCGCCAGCAGGGGCACAGGGGTCGAGCAGTACTTC
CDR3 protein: CASRGTGVEQYF

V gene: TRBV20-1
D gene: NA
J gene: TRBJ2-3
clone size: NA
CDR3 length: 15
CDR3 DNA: TGCAGTGCCAGGGAACGGGGCCGGGGTGCAGATACGCAGTATTTT
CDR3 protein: CSARERGRGADTQYF

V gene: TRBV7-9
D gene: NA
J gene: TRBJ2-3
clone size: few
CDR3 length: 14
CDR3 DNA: TGTGCCAGCAGCTTAGCCGGGATTGCAGATACGCAGTATTTT
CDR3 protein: CASSLAGIADTQYF

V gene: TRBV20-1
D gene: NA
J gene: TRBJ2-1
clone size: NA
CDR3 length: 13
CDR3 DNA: TGCAGTGCTAGAGCCCGAGGAGTATATGAGCAGTTCTTC
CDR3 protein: CSARARGVYEQFF

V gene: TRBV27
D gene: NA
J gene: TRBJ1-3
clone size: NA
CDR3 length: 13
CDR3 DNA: TGTGCCAGCAGTCAAGTCCAGGAAATACCCATATATTTT
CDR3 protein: CASSQVQEIPIYF

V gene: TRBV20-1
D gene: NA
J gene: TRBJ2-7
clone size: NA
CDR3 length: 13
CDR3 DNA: TGCAGTGCTTCCCGGGACATCGTCTACGAGCAGTACTTC
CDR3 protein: CSASRDIVYEQYF

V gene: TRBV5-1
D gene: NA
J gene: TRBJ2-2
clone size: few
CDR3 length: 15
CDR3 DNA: TGCGCCAGCAGCTTGGGGGGATTGAACACCGGGGAGCTGTTTTTT
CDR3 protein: CASSLGGLNTGELFF

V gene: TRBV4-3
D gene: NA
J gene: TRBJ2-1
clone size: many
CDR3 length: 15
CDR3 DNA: TGCGCCAGCAGCCAAGGGTTACTGTCGCACAATGAGCAGTTCTTC
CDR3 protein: CASSQGLLSHNEQFF

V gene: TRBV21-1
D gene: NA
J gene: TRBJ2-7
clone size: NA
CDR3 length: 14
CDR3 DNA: TGTGCCAGCAGCCGTGCAACTGTTCCCAACGAGCAGTACTTC
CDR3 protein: CASSRATVPNEQYF